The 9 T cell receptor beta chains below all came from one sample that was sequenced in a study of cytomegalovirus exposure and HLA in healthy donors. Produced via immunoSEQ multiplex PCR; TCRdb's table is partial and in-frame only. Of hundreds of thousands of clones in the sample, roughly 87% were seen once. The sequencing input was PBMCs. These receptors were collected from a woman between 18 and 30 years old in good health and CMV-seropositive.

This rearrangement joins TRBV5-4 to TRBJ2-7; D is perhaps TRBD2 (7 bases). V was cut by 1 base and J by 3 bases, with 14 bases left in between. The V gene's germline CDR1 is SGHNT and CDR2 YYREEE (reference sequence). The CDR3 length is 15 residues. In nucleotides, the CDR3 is TGTGCCAGCAGCTTGATGGGGGGGGCAATCTACGAGCAGTACTTC. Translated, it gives CASSLMGGAIYEQYF.

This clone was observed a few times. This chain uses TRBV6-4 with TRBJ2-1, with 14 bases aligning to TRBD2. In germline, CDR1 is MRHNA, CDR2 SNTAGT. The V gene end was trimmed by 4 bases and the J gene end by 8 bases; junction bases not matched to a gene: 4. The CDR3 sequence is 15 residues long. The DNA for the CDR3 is TGTGCCAGCAGTGTCGGGACTAGCGGGAGTGATGAGCAGTTCTTC. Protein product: CASSVGTSGSDEQFF.

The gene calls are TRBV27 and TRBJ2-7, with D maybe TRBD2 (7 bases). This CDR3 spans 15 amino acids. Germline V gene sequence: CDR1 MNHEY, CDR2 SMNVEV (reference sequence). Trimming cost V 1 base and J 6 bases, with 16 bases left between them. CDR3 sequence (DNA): TGTGCCAGCAGTTTATGGGGGGCTGGGGGGGGCGAGCAGTACTTC. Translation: CASSLWGAGGGEQYF.

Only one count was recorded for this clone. CDR3 sequence (DNA): TGTGCCAGTAGTATCACAGGGGGCGACGGCTACACCTTC. Its protein is CASSITGGDGYTF. The V gene is TRBV19, the J gene TRBJ1-2; TRBD1 matches 9 bases. The germline V gene has CDR1 LNHDA and CDR2 SQIVND (reference sequence). Trimming cost V 3 bases and J 8 bases; bases outside gene matches: 4. This CDR3 region has 13 residues.

CDR3 in DNA: TGTGCCAGCAGCTTGGACAGGGTCTCTGGAAACACCATATATTTT. Residues: CASSLDRVSGNTIYF. The V call is TRBV11-2, the J call TRBJ1-3; 8 bases align to TRBD1. V shed 3 bases, J shed 0 bases, and the junction held 1 base outside the gene matches. The CDR3 covers 15 residues. Germline CDR1 is SGHAT and CDR2 is FQNNGV.

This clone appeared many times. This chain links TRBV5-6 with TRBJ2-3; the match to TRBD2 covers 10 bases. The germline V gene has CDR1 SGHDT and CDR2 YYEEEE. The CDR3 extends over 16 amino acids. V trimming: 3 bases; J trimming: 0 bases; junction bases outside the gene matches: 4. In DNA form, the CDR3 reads TGTGCCAGCAGCTCTAGCGGGGGCTGGAGCACAGATACGCAGTATTTT. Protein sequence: CASSSSGGWSTDTQYF.

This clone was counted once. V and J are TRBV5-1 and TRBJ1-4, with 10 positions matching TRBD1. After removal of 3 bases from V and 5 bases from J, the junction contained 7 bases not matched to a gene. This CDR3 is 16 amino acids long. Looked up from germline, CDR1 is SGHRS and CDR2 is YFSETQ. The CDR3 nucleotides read TGCGCCAGCAGCTCGGGACAGGGGACACTCAATGAAAAACTGTTTTTT. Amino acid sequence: CASSSGQGTLNEKLFF.

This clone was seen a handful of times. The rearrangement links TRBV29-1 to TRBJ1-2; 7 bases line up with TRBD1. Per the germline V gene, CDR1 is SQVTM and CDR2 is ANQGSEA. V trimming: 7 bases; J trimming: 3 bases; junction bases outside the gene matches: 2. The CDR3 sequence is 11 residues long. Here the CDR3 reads CSAGTDYGYTF. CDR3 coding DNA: TGCAGCGCCGGGACAGACTATGGCTACACCTTC. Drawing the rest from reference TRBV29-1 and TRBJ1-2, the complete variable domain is SAVISQKPSRDICQRGTSLTIQCQVDSQVTMMFWYRQQPGQSLTLIATANQGSEATYESGFVIDKFPISRPNLTFSTLTVSNMSPEDSSIYLCSAGTDYGYTFGSGTRLTVV.

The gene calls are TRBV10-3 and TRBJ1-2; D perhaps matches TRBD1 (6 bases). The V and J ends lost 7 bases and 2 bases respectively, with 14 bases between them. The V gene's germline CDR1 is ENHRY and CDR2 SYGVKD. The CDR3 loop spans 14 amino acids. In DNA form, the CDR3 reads TGTGCCATCACCGCCGGGACAATCAACTATGGCTACACCTTC. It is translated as CAITAGTINYGYTF.